Below are 20 T cell receptor beta chains sequenced from a single sample in a study of blood T cell repertoires in COVID-19 (dated by TCRdb to 2020 to 2021). Library creation used the immunoSEQ multiplex PCR assay. TCRdb holds this immuneACCESS table with in-frame rearrangements only. Some clones are missing; in checked studies, unresolved V genes explain under half, and the rest has no known cause. The sample data list around 170,000 clones, and over 70% of these were observed just once. The leading ten clones occupy 13% to 15% of the sample. Sequencing was done on a sample of PBMCs or T cells enriched from blood (not recorded which). These TCRs come from a man in his 60s who had been exposed to COVID-19.

This clone was detected only once. This sequence joins TRBV15 and TRBJ1-4; D might be TRBD1 (5 bases). CDR1 is LNHNV and CDR2 is YYDKDF in the germline V gene (reference sequence). CDR3 length equals 19 residues. Trimming removed 5 bases at V and 0 bases at J, with 22 bases between. For the CDR3, the DNA is TGTGCCACCAGCGACAGAGATATAGCAGACACCGCAACTAATGAAAAACTGTTTTTT. Encoded protein: CATSDRDIADTATNEKLFF.

The sample holds one count of this clone. The J gene is TRBJ1-2, the V gene TRBV7-9, with a possible D match to TRBD1 (6 bases). The CDR3 is 14 residues long. V lost 5 bases and J lost 7, with 17 bases in between. Germline lookup yields CDR1 SEHNR and CDR2 FQNEAQ (reference sequence). The CDR3 loop reads CASSPQGRQAGYTF. CDR3 sequence (DNA): TGTGCCAGCAGCCCACAGGGCAGGCAGGCTGGCTACACCTTC.

This clone was seen only once. The chain joins TRBV10-2 to TRBJ2-3; maybe TRBD2 (5 bases). The V end lost 0 bases, the J end lost 0 bases, and 7 bases lay between the germline ends. The CDR3 has 15 residues. Germline V CDR1 and CDR2: WSHSY, SAAADI. The CDR3 coding sequence is TGCGCCAGCAGTGAGTCCCGCGGGAGCACAGATACGCAGTATTTT. Translation gives CASSESRGSTDTQYF.

The CDR3 sequence: CASSSVDTQYF. CDR3 in DNA: TGTGCCAGCAGTTCGGTAGATACGCAGTATTTT. V gene TRBV12-3 or TRBV12-4 combines with J gene TRBJ2-3, with D uncertain. There are 11 residues in the CDR3. Trimming shortened V by 4 bases and J by 5 bases, and 4 bases separated the two germline ends.

The rearrangement joins TRBV7-6 to TRBJ2-3; 7 nucleotides agree with TRBD1. V was pared by 3 bases and J by 5 bases, with 11 bases of the junction left unmatched. This CDR3 region has 16 residues. Germline CDR1 is SGHVS and CDR2 is FNYEAQ. CDR3 residues: CASSLDGRQGLDTQYF. The DNA for the CDR3 is TGTGCCAGCAGCTTGGACGGAAGACAGGGATTAGATACGCAGTATTTT.

V and J are TRBV7-2 and TRBJ2-1; 12 bases are shared with TRBD2. V shed 5 bases, J shed 6 bases, and the junction held 5 bases outside the gene matches. The germline CDR1 and CDR2 sequences are SGHTA and FQGNSA. This CDR3 region has 15 residues. The CDR3 region is CASSAGLAGLNEQFF. CDR3 coding DNA: TGTGCCAGCAGCGCAGGACTAGCGGGGCTCAATGAGCAGTTCTTC.

The chain combines TRBV5-4 with TRBJ1-4; no firm D call. V was clipped by 0 bases and J by 7 bases, with 10 bases between them. The V gene's germline CDR1 is SGHNT and CDR2 YYREEE (reference sequence). The CDR3 contains 14 residues. The CDR3, as DNA: TGTGCCAGCAGCTTGGCCGGGCGGGGTGAAAAACTGTTTTTT. Translating it yields CASSLAGRGEKLFF.

The V call is TRBV6-5, the J call TRBJ2-5; D is perhaps TRBD2 (5 bases). Germline CDR1 MNHEY, CDR2 SVGAGI. Trimming shortened V by 0 bases and J by 4 bases, and 9 bases separated the two germline ends. The CDR3 contains 14 residues. CDR3 coding DNA: TGTGCCAGCAGTTACTCGGGAGTAAGAGAGACCCAGTACTTC. Its protein product is CASSYSGVRETQYF.

The chain recombines TRBV9 with TRBJ2-2; TRBD2 matches 7 bases. The V and J ends lost 4 bases and 5 bases, in that order; junction bases with no gene match: 14. Germline CDR1 reads SGDLS; CDR2 reads YYNGEE. The length of the CDR3 is 17 residues. The CDR3 here is CASSPLRRLAETGELFF. CDR3 coding DNA: TGTGCCAGCAGCCCCCTCAGGAGGCTAGCGGAAACCGGGGAGCTGTTTTTT.

This clone was picked up one time. The rearrangement uses TRBV27 and TRBJ1-5; TRBD1 is a possible D gene (6 bases). Trimming stripped 7 bases from V and 2 bases from J, with 15 bases between. Looked up from germline, CDR1 is MNHEY and CDR2 is SMNVEV (reference sequence). The CDR3 spans 15 residues. CDR3 amino acids: CASNPGVGGNQPQHF. DNA for the CDR3: TGTGCCAGCAACCCAGGGGTAGGAGGCAATCAGCCCCAGCATTTT.

V and J are TRBV11-2 and TRBJ2-7; a possible D gene is TRBD2 (6 bases). CDR3 length equals 15 residues. CDR1 is SGHAT, CDR2 FQNNGV, per germline. V was trimmed by 3 bases and J by 1 base, leaving 13 bases between them. The CDR3 nucleotides read TGTGCCAGCAGCTTCGGCCTAGCGTTTTCCTACGAGCAGTACTTC. Protein sequence: CASSFGLAFSYEQYF.

The chain employs TRBV5-1 and TRBJ2-1, with 13 bases aligning to TRBD2. Germline V CDR1 and CDR2: SGHRS, YFSETQ. CDR3 length: 14 residues. V gave up 3 bases and J gave up 7 bases; unmatched junction bases: 1. CDR3 sequence reads: CASSWTSGSNEQFF. In DNA form, the CDR3 reads TGCGCCAGCAGCTGGACTAGCGGGAGTAATGAGCAGTTCTTC.

The chain links TRBV5-1 to TRBJ2-1, with D tentatively TRBD2 (6 bases). Looked up from germline, CDR1 is SGHRS and CDR2 is YFSETQ. V lost 3 bases to trimming and J lost 9 bases, with 16 bases between them. CDR3 length: 14 residues. The CDR3 reads CASSWRAVYLEQFF. The CDR3 coding sequence is TGCGCCAGCAGCTGGAGGGCCGTATATCTTGAGCAGTTCTTC. The variable domain in full, with the rest retrieved from reference TRBV5-1 and TRBJ2-1, is KAGVTQTPRYLIKTRGQQVTLSCSPISGHRSVSWYQQTPGQGLQFLFEYFSETQRNKGNFPGRFSGRQFSNSRSEMNVSTLELGDSALYLCASSWRAVYLEQFFGPGTRLTVL.

This chain links TRBV9 with TRBJ1-3, with a possible D match to TRBD1 (6 bases). Trimming pared 4 bases from V and 4 bases from J, leaving 15 bases between. The germline V gene has CDR1 SGDLS and CDR2 YYNGEE. This CDR3 has 15 amino acids. The DNA for the CDR3 is TGTGCCAGCAGCTTACAGGGAAGAAACGGAAACACCATATATTTT. Translated: CASSLQGRNGNTIYF. The full variable domain, completed using reference TRBV9 and TRBJ1-3, is DSGVTQTPKHLITATGQRVTLRCSPRSGDLSVYWYQQSLDQGLQFLIQYYNGEERAKGNILERFSAQQFPDLHSELNLSSLELGDSALYFCASSLQGRNGNTIYFGEGSWLTVV.

The chain joins TRBV7-8 to TRBJ1-1, with D hard to call. This CDR3 is 14 amino acids long. Germline-derived CDR1 and CDR2 are SGHVS and FQNEAQ. V lost 1 base and J lost 0, with 6 bases in between. The CDR3: CASSLVILNTEAFF. The CDR3 DNA is TGTGCCAGCAGCTTAGTTATTCTGAACACTGAAGCTTTCTTT.

The V call is TRBV27, the J call TRBJ1-4; D not certain. V was cut by 3 bases and J by 8 bases, with 13 bases left in between. Germline V CDR1 and CDR2: MNHEY, SMNVEV (reference sequence). CDR3 size: 14 residues. CDR3 sequence reads: CASSFAGVGEKLFF. CDR3 sequence (DNA): TGTGCCAGCAGTTTCGCCGGGGTTGGAGAAAAACTGTTTTTT. The whole variable domain, filled in from reference TRBV27 and TRBJ1-4, reads EAQVTQNPRYLITVTGKKLTVTCSQNMNHEYMSWYRQDPGLGLRQIYYSMNVEVTDKGDVPEGYKVSRKEKRNFPLILESPSPNQTSLYFCASSFAGVGEKLFFGSGTQLSVL.

This clone was seen just once. The same CDR3 can be traced to other DNA sequences in this sample. The V gene is TRBV3-1 (or the pseudogene TRBV3-2), the J gene TRBJ1-5; possibly TRBD1 for D (6 bases). This CDR3 has 15 residues. Trimming removed 3 bases at V and 2 bases at J, with 11 bases between. Germline values: CDR1 LGHDT, CDR2 YNNKEL (reference sequence). Here the CDR3 DNA reads TGTGCCAGCAGCCAGGGCAGACAGGGCAATCAGCCCCAGCATTTT. It codes for CASSQGRQGNQPQHF.

The chain joins TRBV11-2 to TRBJ2-7; D is ambiguous. The CDR3 sequence is 13 residues long. CDR1 is SGHAT and CDR2 is FQNNGV in the germline V gene. V dropped 3 bases and J dropped 6 bases, with 12 bases sitting between them. CDR3 sequence: CASSLPTVVEQYF. The CDR3 DNA reads as TGTGCCAGCAGCTTGCCCACTGTGGTCGAGCAGTACTTC.

CDR3: CASSVGAASSSGNTIYF. The CDR3 DNA reads as TGTGCCAGCAGCGTGGGGGCAGCCAGTTCCTCTGGAAACACCATATATTTT. The rearrangement joins TRBV9 to TRBJ1-3; D possibly corresponds to TRBD1 (6 bases). CDR1 is SGDLS, CDR2 YYNGEE, per germline. The CDR3 has 17 residues. V shed 2 bases and J shed 0 bases, with 15 bases lying between them.

The V gene is TRBV5-4, the J gene TRBJ1-2; D unresolved. There are 14 residues in the CDR3. Trimming stripped 0 bases from V and 7 bases from J, with 13 bases between. The germline CDR1 and CDR2 sequences are SGHNT and YYREEE (reference sequence). The CDR3 nucleotides read TGTGCCAGCAGCTTGGGACAATTTCCCCTTGGCTACACCTTC. Translation: CASSLGQFPLGYTF.